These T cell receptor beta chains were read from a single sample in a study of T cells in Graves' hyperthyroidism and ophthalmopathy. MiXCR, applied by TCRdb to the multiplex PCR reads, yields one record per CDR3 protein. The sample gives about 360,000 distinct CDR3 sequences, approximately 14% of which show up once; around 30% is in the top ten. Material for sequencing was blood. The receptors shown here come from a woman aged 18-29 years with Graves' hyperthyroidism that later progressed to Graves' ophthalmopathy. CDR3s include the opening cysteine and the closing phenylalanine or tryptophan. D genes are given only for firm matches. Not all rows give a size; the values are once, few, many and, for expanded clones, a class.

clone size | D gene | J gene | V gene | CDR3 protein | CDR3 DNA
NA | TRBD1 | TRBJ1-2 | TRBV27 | CASSLSGQGTIYGYTF | TGTGCCAGCAGTTTATCCGGACAGGGCACCATCTATGGCTACACCTTC
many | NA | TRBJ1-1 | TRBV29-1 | CSVGLGNTEAFF | TGCAGCGTTGGGCTGGGGAACACTGAAGCTTTCTTT
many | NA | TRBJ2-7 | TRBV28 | CASSFLRRDGTYEQYF | TGTGCCAGCAGTTTCCTCCGGCGGGACGGCACCTACGAGCAGTACTTC
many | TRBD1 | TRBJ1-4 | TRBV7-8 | CASSSLSQGAGKLFF | TGTGCCAGCAGCTCCTTATCTCAGGGGGCAGGGAAACTGTTTTTT
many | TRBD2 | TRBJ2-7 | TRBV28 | CASGIAGGSEQYF | TGTGCCAGCGGGATAGCGGGAGGAAGCGAGCAGTACTTC
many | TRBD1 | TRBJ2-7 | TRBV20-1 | CSAPGTGKYEQYF | TGCAGTGCCCCGGGGACAGGGAAATACGAGCAGTACTTC
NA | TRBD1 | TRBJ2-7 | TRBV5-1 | CASSYRQGASEQYF | TGCGCCAGCAGTTACCGACAGGGGGCCTCCGAGCAGTACTTC
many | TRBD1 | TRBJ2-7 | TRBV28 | CASSLPGQGSYEQYF | TGTGCCAGCAGTTTACCGGGACAGGGATCCTACGAGCAGTACTTC
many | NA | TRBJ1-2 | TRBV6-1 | CASSESLSLRLTF | TGTGCCAGCAGTGAATCCCTCTCCTTGAGGCTCACCTTC
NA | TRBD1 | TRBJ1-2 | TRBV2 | CASSVQGKVSEYGYIF | TGTGCCAGCAGTGTACAGGGGAAAGTTTCAGAGTATGGCTACATCTTC
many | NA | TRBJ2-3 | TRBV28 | CASSSVVGPSTDTQYF | TGTGCCAGCAGTTCCGTCGTTGGACCTAGCACAGATACGCAGTATTTT
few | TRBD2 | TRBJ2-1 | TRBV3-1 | CASLNGLAGDLNEQFF | TGTGCCAGCTTAAACGGACTAGCGGGAGACCTCAATGAGCAGTTCTTC
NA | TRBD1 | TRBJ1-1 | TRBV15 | CATSREPGTGNTEAFF | TGTGCCACCAGCAGAGAGCCCGGGACAGGGAACACTGAAGCTTTCTTT
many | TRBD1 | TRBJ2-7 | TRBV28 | CASSSYTGQGTYEQYF | TGTGCCAGCAGTTCGTATACGGGACAGGGTACCTACGAGCAGTACTTC
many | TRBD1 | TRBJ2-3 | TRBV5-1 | CASSFGQGAADTQYF | TGCGCCAGCAGCTTTGGACAGGGGGCCGCAGATACGCAGTATTTT
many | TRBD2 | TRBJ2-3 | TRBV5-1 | CASSPAAGGMRTQYF | TGCGCCAGCAGCCCGGCAGCGGGAGGCATGAGGACGCAGTATTTT
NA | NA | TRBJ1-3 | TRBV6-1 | CASSERLSGNTIYF | TGTGCCAGCAGTGAAAGGCTCTCTGGAAACACCATATATTTT
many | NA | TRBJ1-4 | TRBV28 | CASSPAGTPVDEKLFF | TGTGCCAGCAGTCCAGCCGGGACCCCGGTAGATGAAAAACTGTTTTTT
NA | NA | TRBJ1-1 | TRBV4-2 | CASSTRRSNTEAFF | TGTGCCAGCAGTACCCGAAGGTCGAACACTGAAGCTTTCTTT
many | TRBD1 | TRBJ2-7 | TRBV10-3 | CAISIGQGNSYEQYF | TGTGCCATCAGTATCGGACAGGGGAACTCCTACGAGCAGTACTTC
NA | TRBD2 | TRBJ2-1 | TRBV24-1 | CATSGTSGGGDEQFF | TGTGCCACCAGTGGGACTAGCGGAGGGGGGGATGAGCAGTTCTTC
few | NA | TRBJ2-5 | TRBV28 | CASTPLSGAGVGETQYF | TGTGCCAGCACACCCCTATCGGGGGCGGGAGTAGGAGAGACCCAGTACTTC
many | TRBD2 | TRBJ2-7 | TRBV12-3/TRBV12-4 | CASSSLTSGHSYEQYF | TGTGCCAGCAGTTCTCTGACTAGCGGACACTCCTACGAGCAGTACTTC
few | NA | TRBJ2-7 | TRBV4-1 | CASSQGGRGNEQYF | TGCGCCAGCAGCCAAGGGGGCAGGGGCAACGAGCAGTACTTC
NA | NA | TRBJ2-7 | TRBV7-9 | CASQGSSYEQYF | TGTGCCAGCCAAGGGTCGTCCTACGAGCAGTACTTC
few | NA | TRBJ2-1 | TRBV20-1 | CSASRTANNEQFF | TGCAGTGCTTCCCGGACTGCAAACAATGAGCAGTTCTTC
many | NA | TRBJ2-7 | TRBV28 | CASSSGLPGEQYF | TGTGCCAGCAGTTCGGGACTCCCGGGGGAGCAGTACTTC
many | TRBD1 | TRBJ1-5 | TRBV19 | CASSWTGAANQPQHF | TGTGCCAGTAGCTGGACAGGGGCGGCGAATCAGCCCCAGCATTTT
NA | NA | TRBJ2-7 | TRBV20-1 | CSARGTPSVGPTRPYEQYF | TGCAGTGCTAGAGGAACGCCTAGCGTTGGACCCACAAGACCCTACGAGCAGTACTTC
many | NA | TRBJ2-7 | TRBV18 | CASSPSLTYEQYF | TGTGCCAGCTCACCATCCCTTACCTACGAGCAGTACTTC
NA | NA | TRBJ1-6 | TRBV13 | CASSLGGPINSPLHF | TGTGCCAGCAGCTTAGGGGGGCCGATTAATTCACCCCTCCACTTT
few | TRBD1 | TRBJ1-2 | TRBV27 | CASSRQGVDGHTF | TGTGCCAGCAGTCGACAGGGGGTGGATGGCCACACCTTC
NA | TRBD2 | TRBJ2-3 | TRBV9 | CASSVVGAGADTQYF | TGTGCCAGCAGCGTAGTGGGAGCGGGAGCAGATACGCAGTATTTT
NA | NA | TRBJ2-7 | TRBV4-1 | CASSQVLGPGEQYF | TGCGCCAGCAGCCAAGTCCTGGGCCCGGGGGAGCAGTACTTC
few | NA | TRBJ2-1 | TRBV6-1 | CASSEYAENEQFF | TGTGCCAGCAGTGAATACGCGGAGAATGAGCAGTTCTTC
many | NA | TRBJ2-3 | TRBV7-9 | CASSLGPADTQYF | TGTGCCAGCAGCTTAGGCCCGGCAGATACGCAGTATTTT
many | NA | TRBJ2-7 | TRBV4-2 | CASSQDAAGLNEQYF | TGTGCCAGCAGCCAAGACGCCGCGGGATTAAACGAGCAGTACTTC